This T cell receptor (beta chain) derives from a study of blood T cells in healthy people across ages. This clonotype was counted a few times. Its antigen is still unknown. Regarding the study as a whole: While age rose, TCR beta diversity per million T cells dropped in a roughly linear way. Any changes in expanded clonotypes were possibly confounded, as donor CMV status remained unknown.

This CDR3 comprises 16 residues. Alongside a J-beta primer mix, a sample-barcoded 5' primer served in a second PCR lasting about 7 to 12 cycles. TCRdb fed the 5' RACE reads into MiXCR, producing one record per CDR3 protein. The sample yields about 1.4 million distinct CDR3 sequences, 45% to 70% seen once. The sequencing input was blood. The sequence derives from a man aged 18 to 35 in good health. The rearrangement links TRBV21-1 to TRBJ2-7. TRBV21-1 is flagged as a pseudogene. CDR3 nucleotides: TGTGCCAGCAGCAAAGCGCTTTCTCTCACTACCTACGAGCAGTACTTC. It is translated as CASSKALSLTTYEQYF.